This TCR beta chain was found in a study of blood T cells in healthy people across ages. Study-level information: Capture via template switching afforded approximately one barcoded beta molecule per two T cells.

CDR3 length: 17 amino acids. Per the germline V gene, CDR1 is SGHRS and CDR2 is YFSETQ. V gave up 1 base and J gave up 0 bases; unmatched junction bases: 5. This clonotype appeared many times. Each sample used at least 6 million PBMCs. Together with a sample-barcoded 5' primer, a J-beta primer mix was included in a second PCR lasting about 6 to 12 cycles. In TCRdb, the 5' RACE reads were re-called with MiXCR into one record per CDR3 protein. The data hold approximately 1.5 million distinct CDR3 sequences, with roughly 30% observed a single time. The chain employs TRBV5-1 and TRBJ2-5, with 11 bases aligning to TRBD2. The sequenced sample consisted of blood. This receptor was identified in a woman aged 25 to 39 in good health. The CDR3 DNA reads TGCGCCAGCAGCTTGCGGCTAGCGGGAGGCCACCAAGAGACCCAGTACTTC. Amino acid sequence: CASSLRLAGGHQETQYF.